This is a list of T cell receptor beta chains from one sample in a study of blood T cell repertoires in COVID-19. Profiling relied on immunoSEQ multiplex PCR, and the TCRdb table lists in-frame clones only, not all of them. The table lists about 150,000 clones, 70% to 90% of them singletons, with about 2.4% in the top ten. Sample: peripheral blood. These receptor sequences come from a woman in her sixties or seventies with acute or convalescent COVID-19. CDR3s include the opening cysteine and the closing phenylalanine or tryptophan. Each record gives: CDR3 length, clone size, V gene, D gene, J gene, CDR3 protein, CDR3 DNA. A D gene is named only where the DNA matches it firmly. Some rows mark clone size as missing; the rest say once, few, many or name a class of expanded clone.

>14|NA|TRBV5-1|NA|TRBJ2-3
CASSRGQPTDTQYF
TGCGCCAGCAGCCGCGGACAGCCCACAGATACGCAGTATTTT
>13|NA|TRBV2|NA|TRBJ1-1
CASSEQAGTEAFF
TGTGCCAGCAGTGAACAGGCCGGCACTGAAGCTTTCTTT
>12|NA|TRBV12-3/TRBV12-4|NA|TRBJ2-7
CASSLDIYEQYF
TGTGCCAGCAGTCTAGACATCTACGAGCAGTACTTC
>15|NA|TRBV23-1|TRBD1|TRBJ1-2
CASGTAKGLNYGYTF
TGCGCCAGCGGGACAGCAAAGGGACTTAACTATGGCTACACCTTC
>13|NA|TRBV18|NA|TRBJ2-5
CASSPPSSETQYF
TGTGCCAGCTCACCACCCAGTTCGGAGACCCAGTACTTC
>16|NA|TRBV6-2/TRBV6-3|NA|TRBJ1-1
CASSLGRARGNTEAFF
TGTGCCAGCAGTCTTGGGCGGGCCAGAGGGAACACTGAAGCTTTCTTT
>14|NA|TRBV5-1|TRBD1|TRBJ1-1
CASRPSRDRAEAFF
TGCGCCAGCAGACCTTCCCGGGACAGGGCCGAAGCTTTCTTT
>15|NA|TRBV6-6|TRBD1|TRBJ1-1
CASSSRTGMNTEAFF
TGTGCCAGCAGTTCAAGGACAGGAATGAACACTGAAGCTTTCTTT
>16|NA|TRBV24-1|NA|TRBJ2-5
CATSDFGRGPVETQYF
TGTGCCACCAGTGATTTTGGGCGGGGTCCGGTCGAGACCCAGTACTTC
>15|NA|TRBV7-2|NA|TRBJ2-4
CASSSPVTAKNIQYF
TGTGCCAGCAGCTCCCCGGTTACTGCCAAAAACATTCAGTACTTC
>15|NA|TRBV10-2|NA|TRBJ1-1
CASRNHRDLGTEAFF
TGCGCCAGCAGGAACCACAGGGATCTCGGCACTGAAGCTTTCTTT
>15|NA|TRBV19|TRBD1|TRBJ1-5
CASSSTGGRRQPQHF
TGTGCCAGTAGTTCGACAGGGGGTAGGCGGCAGCCCCAGCATTTT
>14|NA|TRBV19|TRBD1|TRBJ2-5
CASAGRTGVGTQYF
TGTGCCAGTGCTGGCCGGACAGGGGTGGGGACCCAGTACTTC
>15|few|TRBV4-3|TRBD1|TRBJ2-3
CASSRGGRTGNTQYF
TGCGCCAGCAGCCGTGGCGGTAGGACAGGAAATACGCAGTATTTT
>11|once|TRBV3-1/TRBV3-2|NA|TRBJ1-1
CASRGGTEAFF
TGTGCCAGCCGGGGAGGCACTGAAGCTTTCTTT